Listed below are T cell receptor beta chains from one sample, sequenced in a study of blood T cell repertoires in COVID-19. Profiling relied on immunoSEQ multiplex PCR, and the TCRdb table lists in-frame clones only, not all of them. The repertoire includes 52,000 or so clones, roughly 80% of them detected once, and about 6.4% sits in the top ten. The sample taken for sequencing was peripheral blood. The receptors were gathered from a human donor in a cohort sampled during active or convalescent COVID-19. The CDR3 runs from the conserved cysteine through the conserved F or W. D genes are given only for firm matches. Size is stated for part of the rows, as once, few or many counts, or as a class when the clone is expanded.

V gene	J gene	D gene	clone size	CDR3 protein	CDR3 DNA
TRBV5-4	TRBJ2-1	NA	NA	CASSLGGGAYNEQFF	TGTGCCAGCAGCTTGGGAGGGGGGGCTTATAATGAGCAGTTCTTC
TRBV7-9	TRBJ2-7	NA	NA	CASSGSRGWGEQYF	TGTGCCAGCAGCGGGAGCAGGGGTTGGGGCGAGCAGTACTTC
TRBV7-8	TRBJ2-1	NA	NA	CASSFSVWNEQFF	TGTGCCAGCAGCTTTTCAGTTTGGAATGAGCAGTTCTTC
TRBV7-2	TRBJ1-6	NA	once	CASSSPAWTDGYNSPLHF	TGTGCCAGCAGCTCCCCAGCCTGGACAGATGGCTATAATTCACCCCTCCACTTT
TRBV19	TRBJ2-2	TRBD2	once	CASSYSGGNTGELFF	TGTGCCAGTAGTTATAGCGGGGGCAACACCGGGGAGCTGTTTTTT
TRBV3-1/TRBV3-2	TRBJ2-3	TRBD1	NA	CASRYRGTSTDTQYF	TGTGCCAGCCGCTACAGGGGGACCAGCACAGATACGCAGTATTTT
TRBV30	TRBJ2-5	TRBD2	NA	CAWSGTSGGETQYF	TGTGCCTGGAGTGGGACTAGCGGGGGAGAGACCCAGTACTTC
TRBV13	TRBJ2-3	NA	NA	CASSSLARPDTQYF	TGTGCCAGCAGCTCCCTAGCTCGTCCAGATACGCAGTATTTT
TRBV10-2	TRBJ1-6	NA	NA	CASGVRGTSSYNSPLHF	TGCGCCAGCGGAGTACGGGGGACGAGCTCCTATAATTCACCCCTCCACTTT
TRBV6-6	TRBJ2-7	TRBD2	NA	CASSYETSANEQYF	TGTGCCAGCAGTTACGAGACTAGCGCCAACGAGCAGTACTTC
TRBV25-1	TRBJ1-2	NA	NA	CASSESGFYGYTF	TGTGCCAGCAGTGAATCGGGATTCTATGGCTACACCTTC
TRBV2	TRBJ2-1	TRBD2	NA	CARDTGLALDEQFF	TGTGCCAGGGACACGGGACTAGCGTTAGACGAGCAGTTCTTC
TRBV7-9	TRBJ1-5	TRBD1	NA	CASSLVGQGATHSNQPQHF	TGTGCCAGCAGCTTAGTGGGCCAGGGGGCGACCCATAGCAATCAGCCCCAGCATTTT
TRBV2	TRBJ2-7	NA	NA	CASSESRSSYEQYF	TGTGCCAGCAGTGAATCCCGAAGTAGCTACGAGCAGTACTTC
TRBV10-3	TRBJ1-1	NA	NA	CAISPVGNTEAFF	TGTGCCATCAGTCCAGTTGGGAACACTGAAGCTTTCTTT
TRBV6-2/TRBV6-3	TRBJ1-3	NA	once	CASSYDSQAGNTIYF	TGTGCCAGCAGTTACGACAGTCAAGCTGGAAACACCATATATTTT
TRBV27	TRBJ2-1	TRBD2	NA	CASSFLAGGNEQFF	TGTGCCAGCAGTTTTCTAGCGGGGGGCAATGAGCAGTTCTTC
TRBV6-2/TRBV6-3	TRBJ1-2	TRBD1	NA	CASSQLGGTANYGYTF	TGTGCCAGCAGCCAGCTGGGCGGGACAGCTAACTATGGCTACACCTTC
TRBV5-1	TRBJ1-1	TRBD1	NA	CASSRAGTGGTEAFF	TGCGCCAGCAGCCGGGCCGGGACAGGGGGCACTGAAGCTTTCTTT
TRBV5-4	TRBJ2-1	NA	NA	CASSLGGLKAYNEQFF	TGTGCCAGCAGCTTGGGAGGACTAAAAGCCTACAATGAGCAGTTCTTC
TRBV7-8	TRBJ1-6	TRBD1	NA	CASSADPTGYNSPLHF	TGTGCCAGCAGCGCCGACCCGACAGGGTATAATTCACCCCTCCACTTT
TRBV2	TRBJ2-2	NA	NA	CASNDGQGYTGELFF	TGTGCCAGCAATGACGGGCAGGGGTACACCGGGGAGCTGTTTTTT
TRBV15	TRBJ2-2	NA	NA	CATSRGEGSTGELFF	TGTGCCACCAGCAGAGGCGAAGGGAGCACCGGGGAGCTGTTTTTT
TRBV18	TRBJ1-6	NA	NA	CASSSGTYSPLHF	TGTGCCAGCTCAAGCGGGACCTATTCACCCCTCCACTTT
TRBV6-6	TRBJ1-4	NA	NA	CASSYVSGMELFF	TGTGCCAGCAGTTACGTGTCCGGGATGGAACTGTTTTTT
TRBV6-5	TRBJ1-1	TRBD1	NA	CATTGGGTEAFF	TGTGCCACCACAGGGGGTGGCACTGAAGCTTTCTTT
TRBV6-5	TRBJ2-1	TRBD1	once	CASSYQGATYNEQFF	TGTGCCAGCAGTTACCAGGGGGCAACATACAATGAGCAGTTCTTC
TRBV14	TRBJ1-2	TRBD1	NA	CASSPGTGGALYGYTF	TGTGCCAGCAGCCCTGGAACAGGGGGCGCCCTGTATGGCTACACCTTC
TRBV7-3	TRBJ1-5	TRBD1	few	CASSLTGDQPQHF	TGTGCCAGCAGCCTGACAGGGGATCAGCCCCAGCATTTT
TRBV3-1/TRBV3-2	TRBJ2-7	TRBD2	NA	CASSPSSGGLDEQYF	TGTGCCAGCAGCCCTTCAAGCGGGGGGTTGGACGAGCAGTACTTC
TRBV7-9	TRBJ2-1	TRBD2	once	CASSFGLAGGGQQFF	TGTGCCAGCAGCTTCGGACTAGCGGGGGGTGGTCAGCAGTTCTTC
TRBV4-1	TRBJ2-1	TRBD2	medium-sized	CASRHTLAGGYNEQFF	TGCGCCAGCAGACACACCTTAGCGGGGGGTTACAATGAGCAGTTCTTC
TRBV21-1	TRBJ1-1	NA	NA	CGNQKGMNTEAFF	TGTGGGAACCAAAAGGGGATGAACACTGAAGCTTTCTTT
TRBV4-1	TRBJ2-4	NA	NA	CASSQDIRVGAKNIQYF	TGCGCCAGCAGCCAAGATATCAGGGTCGGCGCCAAAAACATTCAGTACTTC
TRBV21-1	TRBJ1-5	NA	NA	CASSKPRLLSNQPQHF	TGTGCCAGCAGCAAACCCAGATTATTAAGCAATCAGCCCCAGCATTTT
TRBV19	TRBJ1-6	TRBD1	NA	CASNRDRDSPLHF	TGTGCCAGTAACAGGGACAGGGATTCACCCCTCCACTTT
TRBV7-8	TRBJ2-7	TRBD2	NA	CASSPYRLAGVYEQYF	TGTGCCAGCAGCCCCTATCGACTAGCGGGCGTTTACGAGCAGTACTTC
TRBV3-1/TRBV3-2	TRBJ2-5	NA	NA	CASSQFRPGQETQYF	TGTGCCAGCAGCCAATTTCGTCCCGGCCAAGAGACCCAGTACTTC
TRBV10-3	TRBJ2-5	NA	NA	CAISVNSAETQYF	TGTGCCATCAGTGTAAATTCTGCGGAGACCCAGTACTTC
TRBV7-9	TRBJ2-1	TRBD2	once	CASSASGGAYNEQFF	TGTGCCAGCAGCGCTAGCGGGGGAGCCTACAATGAGCAGTTCTTC
TRBV2	TRBJ1-2	TRBD1	NA	CASRWGLQGAIYGYTF	TGTGCCAGCAGGTGGGGGTTACAGGGGGCCATTTATGGCTACACCTTC
TRBV19	TRBJ2-3	TRBD1	NA	CASKQGATWDTQYF	TGTGCCAGTAAACAGGGGGCTACTTGGGATACGCAGTATTTT
TRBV5-8	TRBJ2-1	NA	NA	CASTPGGGIYCSKDEQFF	TGTGCCTCAACCCCGGGTGGGGGGATTTATTGCTCGAAGGATGAGCAGTTCTTC
TRBV6-5	TRBJ2-5	TRBD2	few	CASSIAGIETQYF	TGTGCCAGCAGCATAGCGGGGATAGAGACCCAGTACTTC
TRBV7-3	TRBJ1-1	NA	NA	CASSLSMNTEAFF	TGTGCCAGCAGCTTGAGTATGAACACTGAAGCTTTCTTT
TRBV19	TRBJ1-2	TRBD1	few	CASRTGEGYGYTF	TGTGCCAGTAGGACAGGGGAGGGCTATGGCTACACCTTC
TRBV6-5	TRBJ1-1	NA	few	CASSLTRETEAFF	TGTGCCAGCAGTCTAACGAGGGAGACTGAAGCTTTCTTT
TRBV5-1	TRBJ1-2	TRBD1	NA	CASSSGTGHYGYTF	TGCGCCAGCAGCTCCGGGACAGGGCACTATGGCTACACCTTC
TRBV24-1	TRBJ1-5	NA	NA	CATSDHEGPQHF	TGTGCCACCAGTGACCACGAGGGGCCCCAGCATTTT
TRBV7-6	TRBJ2-3	NA	NA	CASSLVGDSNTQYF	TGTGCCAGCAGCTTAGTAGGGGACTCCAATACGCAGTATTTT
TRBV9	TRBJ1-1	NA	NA	CASRPGQPDTEAFF	TGTGCCAGCAGACCGGGACAACCAGACACTGAAGCTTTCTTT
TRBV27	TRBJ1-1	NA	NA	CASISGRGWTEAFF	TGTGCCAGCATCTCCGGGCGGGGGTGGACTGAAGCTTTCTTT
TRBV12-3/TRBV12-4	TRBJ1-1	NA	NA	CASSSYTEAFF	TGTGCCAGCAGTTCGTACACTGAAGCTTTCTTT
TRBV18	TRBJ1-2	TRBD1	NA	CASSPEGASYGYTF	TGTGCCAGCTCACCAGAGGGGGCAAGCTATGGCTACACCTTC